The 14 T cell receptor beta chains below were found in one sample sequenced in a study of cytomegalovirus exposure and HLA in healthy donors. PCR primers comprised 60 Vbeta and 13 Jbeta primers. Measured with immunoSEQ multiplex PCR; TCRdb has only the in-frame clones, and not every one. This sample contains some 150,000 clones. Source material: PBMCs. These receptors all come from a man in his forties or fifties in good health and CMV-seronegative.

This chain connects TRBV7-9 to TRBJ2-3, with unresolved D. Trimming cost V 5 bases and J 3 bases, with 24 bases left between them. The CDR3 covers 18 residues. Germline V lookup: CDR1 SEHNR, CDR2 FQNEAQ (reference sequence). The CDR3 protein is CASSAGIYPEGSTDTQYF. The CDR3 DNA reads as TGTGCCAGCAGCGCAGGCATTTACCCCGAAGGTTCGACAGATACGCAGTATTTT. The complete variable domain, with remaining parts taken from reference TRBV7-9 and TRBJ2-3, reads DTGVSQNPRHKITKRGQNVTFRCDPISEHNRLYWYRQTLGQGPEFLTYFQNEAQLEKSRLLSDRFSAERPKGSFSTLEIQRTEQGDSAMYLCASSAGIYPEGSTDTQYFGPGTRLTVL.

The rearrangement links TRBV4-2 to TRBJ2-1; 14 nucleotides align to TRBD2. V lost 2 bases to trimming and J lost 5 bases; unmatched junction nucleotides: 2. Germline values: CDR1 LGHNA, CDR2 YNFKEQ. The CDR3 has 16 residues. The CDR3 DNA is TGTGCCAGCAGCCAACGACTAGCGGGGGGGAACAATGAGCAGTTCTTC. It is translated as CASSQRLAGGNNEQFF.

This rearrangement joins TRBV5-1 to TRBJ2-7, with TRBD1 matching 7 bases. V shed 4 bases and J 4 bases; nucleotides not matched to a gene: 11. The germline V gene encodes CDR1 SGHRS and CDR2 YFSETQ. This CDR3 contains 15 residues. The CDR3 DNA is TGCGCCAGCAGCCCCCTGACAGGGTCAATTTACGAGCAGTACTTC. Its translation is CASSPLTGSIYEQYF.

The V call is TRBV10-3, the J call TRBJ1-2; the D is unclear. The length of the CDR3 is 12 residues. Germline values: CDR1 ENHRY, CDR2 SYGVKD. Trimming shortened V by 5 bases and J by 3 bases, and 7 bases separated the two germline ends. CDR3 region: CAISMADYGYTF. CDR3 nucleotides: TGTGCCATCAGTATGGCGGACTATGGCTACACCTTC.

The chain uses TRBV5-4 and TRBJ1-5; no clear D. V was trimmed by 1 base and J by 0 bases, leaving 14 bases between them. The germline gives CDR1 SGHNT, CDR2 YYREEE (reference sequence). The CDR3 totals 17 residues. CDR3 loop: CASSLRALRYSNQPQHF. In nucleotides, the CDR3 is TGTGCCAGCAGCTTGCGTGCGTTACGGTATAGCAATCAGCCCCAGCATTTT.

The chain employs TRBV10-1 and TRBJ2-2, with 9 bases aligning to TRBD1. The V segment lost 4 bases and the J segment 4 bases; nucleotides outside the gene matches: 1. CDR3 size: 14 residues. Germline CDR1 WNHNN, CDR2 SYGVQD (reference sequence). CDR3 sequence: CASSATGGTGELFF. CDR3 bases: TGCGCCAGCAGTGCGACAGGGGGCACCGGGGAGCTGTTTTTT.

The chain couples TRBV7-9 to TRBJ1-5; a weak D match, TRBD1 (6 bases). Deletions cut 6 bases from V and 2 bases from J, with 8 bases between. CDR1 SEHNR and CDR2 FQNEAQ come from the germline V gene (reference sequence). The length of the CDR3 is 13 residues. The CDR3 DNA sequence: TGTGCCAGCAGTCCAGGGGGCAATCAGCCCCAGCATTTT. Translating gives CASSPGGNQPQHF. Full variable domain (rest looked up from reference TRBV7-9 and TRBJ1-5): DTGVSQNPRHKITKRGQNVTFRCDPISEHNRLYWYRQTLGQGPEFLTYFQNEAQLEKSRLLSDRFSAERPKGSFSTLEIQRTEQGDSAMYLCASSPGGNQPQHFGDGTRLSIL.

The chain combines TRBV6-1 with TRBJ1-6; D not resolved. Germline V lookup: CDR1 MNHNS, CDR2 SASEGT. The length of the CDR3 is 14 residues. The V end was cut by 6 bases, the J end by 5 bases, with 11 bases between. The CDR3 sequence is CASRSTWDNSPLHF. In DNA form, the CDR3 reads TGTGCCAGCAGATCGACTTGGGATAATTCACCCCTCCACTTT.

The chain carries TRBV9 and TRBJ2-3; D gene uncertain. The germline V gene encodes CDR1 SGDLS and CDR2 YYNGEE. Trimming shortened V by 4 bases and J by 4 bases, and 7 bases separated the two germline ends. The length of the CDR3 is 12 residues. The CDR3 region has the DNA TGTGCCAGCAGCACCACTGCAGATACGCAGTATTTT. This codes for CASSTTADTQYF.

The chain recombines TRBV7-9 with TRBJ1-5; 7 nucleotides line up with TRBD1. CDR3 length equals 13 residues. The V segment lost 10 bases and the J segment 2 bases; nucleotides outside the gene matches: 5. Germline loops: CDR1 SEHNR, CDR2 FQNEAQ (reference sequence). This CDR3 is CAIQGEGNQPQHF. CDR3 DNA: TGTGCCATTCAGGGGGAGGGCAATCAGCCCCAGCATTTT.

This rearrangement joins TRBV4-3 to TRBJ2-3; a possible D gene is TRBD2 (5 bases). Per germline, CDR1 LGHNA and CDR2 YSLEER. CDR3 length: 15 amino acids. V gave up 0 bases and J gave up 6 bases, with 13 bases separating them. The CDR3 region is CASSQEFSSVDTQYF. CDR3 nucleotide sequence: TGCGCCAGCAGCCAAGAGTTCAGTAGCGTCGATACGCAGTATTTT.

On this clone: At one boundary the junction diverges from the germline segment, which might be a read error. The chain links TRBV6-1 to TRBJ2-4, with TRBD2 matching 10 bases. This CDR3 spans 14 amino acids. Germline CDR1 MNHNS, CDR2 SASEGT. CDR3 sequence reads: CASSEALAGVSIHF. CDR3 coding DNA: TGTGCCAGCAGTGAAGCCCTAGCGGGGGTGTCTATCCACTTC.

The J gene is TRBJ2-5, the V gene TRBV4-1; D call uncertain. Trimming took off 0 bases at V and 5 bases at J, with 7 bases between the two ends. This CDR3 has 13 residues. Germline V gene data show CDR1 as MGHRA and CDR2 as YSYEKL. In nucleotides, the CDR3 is TGCGCCAGCAGCCAAGACGCGTACGAGACCCAGTACTTC. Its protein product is CASSQDAYETQYF.

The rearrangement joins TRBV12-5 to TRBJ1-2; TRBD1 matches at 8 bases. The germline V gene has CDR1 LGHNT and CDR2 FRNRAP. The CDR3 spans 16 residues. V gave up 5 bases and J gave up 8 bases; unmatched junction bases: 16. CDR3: CASGLTGVAPFGGYTF. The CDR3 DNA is TGTGCTAGTGGTCTGACAGGGGTCGCCCCGTTCGGGGGCTACACCTTC.